The source of this T cell receptor beta chain is a study of T cell responses to AZD1222 COVID-19 vaccine. Study-level results: There were repertoire samples only from the period after the peak T cell response. Rises in breadth and depth of Spike-specific TCRs came after two AZD1222 doses. Most donors were white British, females outnumbered males, and clonal diversity was possibly underestimated. Spike-wide vaccine-associated CD4 TCRs dominated at 160-218 and 743-854.

On this clone: Its antigen is unidentified.

V dropped 1 base and J dropped 5 bases, with 18 bases sitting between them. Germline V gene sequence: CDR1 KGHSH, CDR2 LQKENI. There are 18 residues in the CDR3. The table came from immunoSEQ multiplex PCR; TCRdb's copy has only in-frame clones and leaves some out. The sample holds 80,000 to 100,000 clones, 80% to 90% seen once. The rearrangement joins TRBV18 to TRBJ1-6; possibly TRBD1 for D (6 bases). This sample comprised peripheral blood, obtained on day 0 of AZD1222 vaccination. The origin of this receptor is an adult in good health. In DNA, the CDR3 is TGTGCCAGCTCACCACGCGGCCTCCAGGGGATAAATAATTCACCCCTCCACTTT. Translating it yields CASSPRGLQGINNSPLHF.